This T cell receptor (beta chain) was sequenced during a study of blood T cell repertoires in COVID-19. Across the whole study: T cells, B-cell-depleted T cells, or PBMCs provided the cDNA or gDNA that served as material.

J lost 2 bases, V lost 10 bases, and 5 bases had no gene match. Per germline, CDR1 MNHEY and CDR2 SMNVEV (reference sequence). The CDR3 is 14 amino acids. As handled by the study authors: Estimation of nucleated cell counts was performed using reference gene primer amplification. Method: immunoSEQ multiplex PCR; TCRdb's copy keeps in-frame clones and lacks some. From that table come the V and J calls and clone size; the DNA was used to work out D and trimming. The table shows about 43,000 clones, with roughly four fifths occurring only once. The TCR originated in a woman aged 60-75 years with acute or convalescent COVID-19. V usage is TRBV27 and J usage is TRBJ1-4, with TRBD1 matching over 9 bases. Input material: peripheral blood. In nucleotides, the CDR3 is TGTGCCAACGACAGGGGGGGTACTAATGAAAAACTGTTTTTT. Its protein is CANDRGGTNEKLFF.